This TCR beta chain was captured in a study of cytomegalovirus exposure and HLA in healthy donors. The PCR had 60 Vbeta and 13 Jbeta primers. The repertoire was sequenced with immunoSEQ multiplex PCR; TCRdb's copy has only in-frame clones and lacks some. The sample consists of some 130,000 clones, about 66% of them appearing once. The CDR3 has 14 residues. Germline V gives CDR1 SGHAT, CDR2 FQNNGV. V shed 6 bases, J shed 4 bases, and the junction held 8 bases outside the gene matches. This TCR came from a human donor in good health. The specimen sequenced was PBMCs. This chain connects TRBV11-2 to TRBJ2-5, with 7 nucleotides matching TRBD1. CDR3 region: CASRPNWTGETQYF. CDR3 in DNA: TGTGCCAGCAGGCCGAACTGGACAGGAGAGACCCAGTACTTC.